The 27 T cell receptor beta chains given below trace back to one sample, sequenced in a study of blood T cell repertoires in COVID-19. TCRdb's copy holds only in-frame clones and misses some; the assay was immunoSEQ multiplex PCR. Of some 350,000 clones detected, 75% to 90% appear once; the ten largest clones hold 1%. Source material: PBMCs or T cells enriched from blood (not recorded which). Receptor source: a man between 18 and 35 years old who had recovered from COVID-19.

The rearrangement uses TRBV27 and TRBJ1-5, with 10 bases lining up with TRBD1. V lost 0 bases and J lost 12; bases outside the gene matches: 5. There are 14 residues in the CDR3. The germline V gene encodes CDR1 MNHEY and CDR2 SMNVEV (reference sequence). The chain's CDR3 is CASSLSSTGGHQHF. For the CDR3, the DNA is TGTGCCAGCAGTTTATCATCGACAGGGGGCCACCAGCATTTT.

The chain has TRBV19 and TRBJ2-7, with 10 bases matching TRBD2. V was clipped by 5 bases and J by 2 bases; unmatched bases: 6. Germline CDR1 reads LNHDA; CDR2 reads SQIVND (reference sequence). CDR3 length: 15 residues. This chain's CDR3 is CASSPSGGNTYEQYF. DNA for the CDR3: TGTGCCAGTAGTCCTAGCGGGGGCAACACCTACGAGCAGTACTTC.

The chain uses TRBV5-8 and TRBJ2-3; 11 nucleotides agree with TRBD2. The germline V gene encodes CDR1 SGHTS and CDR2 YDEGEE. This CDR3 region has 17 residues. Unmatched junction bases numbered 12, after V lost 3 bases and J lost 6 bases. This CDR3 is CASSSGKIAGGPDTQYF. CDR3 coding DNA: TGTGCCAGCAGCTCCGGAAAGATAGCGGGAGGGCCGGATACGCAGTATTTT. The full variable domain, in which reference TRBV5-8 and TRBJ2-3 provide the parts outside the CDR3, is EAGVTQSPTHLIKTRGQQATLRCSPISGHTSVYWYQQALGLGLQFLLWYDEGEERNRGNFPPRFSGRQFPNYSSELNVNALELEDSALYLCASSSGKIAGGPDTQYFGPGTRLTVL.

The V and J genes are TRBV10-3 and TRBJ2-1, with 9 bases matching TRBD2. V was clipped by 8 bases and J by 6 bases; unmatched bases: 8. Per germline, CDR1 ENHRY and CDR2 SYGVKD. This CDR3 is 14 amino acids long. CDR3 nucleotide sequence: TGTGCCATCGGGATGACTAGCGGAGTCAATGAGCAGTTCTTC. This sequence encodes CAIGMTSGVNEQFF.

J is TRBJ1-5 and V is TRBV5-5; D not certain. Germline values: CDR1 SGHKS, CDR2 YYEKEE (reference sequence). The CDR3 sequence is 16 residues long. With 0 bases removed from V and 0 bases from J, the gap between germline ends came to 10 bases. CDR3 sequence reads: CASSLDSQYSNQPQHF. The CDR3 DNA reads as TGTGCCAGCAGCTTGGACAGCCAGTATAGCAATCAGCCCCAGCATTTT.

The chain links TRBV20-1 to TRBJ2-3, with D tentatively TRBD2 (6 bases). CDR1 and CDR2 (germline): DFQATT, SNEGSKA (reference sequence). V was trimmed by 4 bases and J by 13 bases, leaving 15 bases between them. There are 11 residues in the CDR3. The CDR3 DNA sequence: TGCAGTGCTAACTGGGACTTACCCGAGTATTTT. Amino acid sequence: CSANWDLPEYF.

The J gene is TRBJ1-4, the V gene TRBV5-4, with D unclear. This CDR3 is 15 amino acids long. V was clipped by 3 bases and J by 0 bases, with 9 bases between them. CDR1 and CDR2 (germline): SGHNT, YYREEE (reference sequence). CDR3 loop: CASSSGEPTNEKLFF. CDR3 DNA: TGTGCCAGCAGCTCGGGAGAACCAACTAATGAAAAACTGTTTTTT.

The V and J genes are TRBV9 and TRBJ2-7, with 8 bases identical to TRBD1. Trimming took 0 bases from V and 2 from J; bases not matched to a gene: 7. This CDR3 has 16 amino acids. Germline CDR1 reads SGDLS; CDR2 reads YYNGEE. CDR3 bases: TGTGCCAGCAGCGTAGGTCCCGGGACAGGAACCTACGAGCAGTACTTC. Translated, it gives CASSVGPGTGTYEQYF.

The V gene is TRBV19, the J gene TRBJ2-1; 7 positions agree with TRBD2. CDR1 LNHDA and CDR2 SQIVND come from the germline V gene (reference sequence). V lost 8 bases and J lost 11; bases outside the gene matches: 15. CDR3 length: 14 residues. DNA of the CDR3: TGTGCCAGTGGGGGGGACTACCCGGCCTCTAAGCAGTTCTTC. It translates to CASGGDYPASKQFF.

Here the CDR3 reads CAISESLGLEAFF. The CDR3 DNA is TGTGCCATCAGTGAGTCGTTGGGGCTTGAAGCTTTCTTT. The chain uses TRBV10-3 and TRBJ1-1; a possible D gene is TRBD1 (5 bases). CDR1 is ENHRY, CDR2 SYGVKD, per germline. The CDR3 totals 13 residues. V lost 0 bases to trimming and J lost 7 bases, with 9 bases between them.

Here the CDR3 reads CASSPRDSQPLNTGELFF. CDR3 bases: TGCGCCAGCAGCCCCCGGGACAGCCAACCGCTGAACACCGGGGAGCTGTTTTTT. The chain carries TRBV5-1 and TRBJ2-2; 7 nucleotides line up with TRBD1. Trimming took 4 bases from V and 1 from J; bases not matched to a gene: 13. Germline V lookup: CDR1 SGHRS, CDR2 YFSETQ. The CDR3 is 18 amino acids.

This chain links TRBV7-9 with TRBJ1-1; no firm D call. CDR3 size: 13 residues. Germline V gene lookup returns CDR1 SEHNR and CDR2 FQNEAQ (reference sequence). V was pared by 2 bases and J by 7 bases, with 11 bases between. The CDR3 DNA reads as TGTGCCAGCAGCTTAAGGACCGGGGTTGAAGCTTTCTTT. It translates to CASSLRTGVEAFF.

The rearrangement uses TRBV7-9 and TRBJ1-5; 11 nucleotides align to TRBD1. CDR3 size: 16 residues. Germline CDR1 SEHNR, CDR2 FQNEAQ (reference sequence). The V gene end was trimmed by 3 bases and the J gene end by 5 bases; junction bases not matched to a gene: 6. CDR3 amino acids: CASSFSGQGAYQPQHF. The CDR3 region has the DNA TGTGCCAGCAGCTTTTCCGGACAGGGGGCCTATCAGCCCCAGCATTTT.

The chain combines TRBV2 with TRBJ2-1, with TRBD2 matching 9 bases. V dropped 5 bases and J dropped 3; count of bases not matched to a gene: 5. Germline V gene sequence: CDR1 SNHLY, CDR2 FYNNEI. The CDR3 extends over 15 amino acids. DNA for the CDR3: TGTGCCAGCAGTAAGACTAGCGGAAGCTACAATGAGCAGTTCTTC. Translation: CASSKTSGSYNEQFF.

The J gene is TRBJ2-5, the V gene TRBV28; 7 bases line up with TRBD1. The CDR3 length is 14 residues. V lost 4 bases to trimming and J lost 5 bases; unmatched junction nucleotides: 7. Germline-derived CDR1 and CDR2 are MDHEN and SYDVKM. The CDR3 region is CASSSPGQRETQYF. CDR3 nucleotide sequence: TGTGCCAGCAGTTCGCCGGGACAGAGGGAGACCCAGTACTTC.

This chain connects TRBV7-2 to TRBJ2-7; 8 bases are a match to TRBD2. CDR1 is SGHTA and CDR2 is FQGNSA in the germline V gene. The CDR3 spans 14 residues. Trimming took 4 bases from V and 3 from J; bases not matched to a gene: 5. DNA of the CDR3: TGTGCCAGCAGCTCTCGGGGGGGAGACTACGAGCAGTACTTC. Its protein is CASSSRGGDYEQYF.

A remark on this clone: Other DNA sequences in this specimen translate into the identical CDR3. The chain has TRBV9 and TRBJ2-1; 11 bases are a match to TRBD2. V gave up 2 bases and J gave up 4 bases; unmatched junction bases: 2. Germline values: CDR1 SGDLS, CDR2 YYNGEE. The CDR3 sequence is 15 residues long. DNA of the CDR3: TGTGCCAGCAGCGTCACTAGCGGGAGTTACAATGAGCAGTTCTTC. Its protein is CASSVTSGSYNEQFF.

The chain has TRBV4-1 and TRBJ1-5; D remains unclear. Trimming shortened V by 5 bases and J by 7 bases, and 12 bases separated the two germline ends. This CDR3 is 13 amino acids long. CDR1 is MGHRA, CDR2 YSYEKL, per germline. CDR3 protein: CASSSTPEQPQHF. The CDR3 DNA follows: TGCGCCAGCAGCTCCACCCCTGAGCAGCCCCAGCATTTT.

CDR3 protein: CAISESGLAGGEQFF. The DNA of the CDR3 is TGTGCCATCAGTGAGTCGGGACTAGCGGGAGGGGAGCAGTTCTTC. The J gene is TRBJ2-1, the V gene TRBV10-3; 16 bases agree with TRBD2. The CDR3 is 15 residues long. CDR1 is ENHRY and CDR2 is SYGVKD in the germline V gene. J was trimmed by 10 bases and V by 0 bases; bases with no gene match: 0.

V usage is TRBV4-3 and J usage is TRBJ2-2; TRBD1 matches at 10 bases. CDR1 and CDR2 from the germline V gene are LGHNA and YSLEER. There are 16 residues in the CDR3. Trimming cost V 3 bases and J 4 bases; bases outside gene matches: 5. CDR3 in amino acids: CASSHRDRGGTGELFF. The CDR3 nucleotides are TGCGCCAGCAGCCACCGGGACAGGGGTGGCACCGGGGAGCTGTTTTTT.

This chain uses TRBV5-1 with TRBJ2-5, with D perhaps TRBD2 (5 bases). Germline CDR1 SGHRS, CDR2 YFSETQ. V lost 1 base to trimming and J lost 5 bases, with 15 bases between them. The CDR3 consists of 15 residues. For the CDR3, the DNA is TGCGCCAGCAGCTTGCAGCCCCAAGAGCGGGAGACCCAGTACTTC. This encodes CASSLQPQERETQYF. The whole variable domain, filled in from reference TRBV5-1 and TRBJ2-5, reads KAGVTQTPRYLIKTRGQQVTLSCSPISGHRSVSWYQQTPGQGLQFLFEYFSETQRNKGNFPGRFSGRQFSNSRSEMNVSTLELGDSALYLCASSLQPQERETQYFGPGTRLLVL.

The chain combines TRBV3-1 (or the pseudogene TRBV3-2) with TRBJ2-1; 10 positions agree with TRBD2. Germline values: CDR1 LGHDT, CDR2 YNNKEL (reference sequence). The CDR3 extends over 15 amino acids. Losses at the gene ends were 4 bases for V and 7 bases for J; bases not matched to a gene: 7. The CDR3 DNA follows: TGTGCCAGCAGCCGAATAGCGGGGGGTTTTAATGAGCAGTTCTTC. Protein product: CASSRIAGGFNEQFF.

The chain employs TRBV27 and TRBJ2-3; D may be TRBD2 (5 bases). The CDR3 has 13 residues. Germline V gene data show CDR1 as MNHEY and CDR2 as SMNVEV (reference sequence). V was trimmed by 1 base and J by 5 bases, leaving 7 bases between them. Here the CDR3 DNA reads TGTGCCAGCAGTTTATTTCGGGGAGATACGCAGTATTTT. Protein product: CASSLFRGDTQYF.

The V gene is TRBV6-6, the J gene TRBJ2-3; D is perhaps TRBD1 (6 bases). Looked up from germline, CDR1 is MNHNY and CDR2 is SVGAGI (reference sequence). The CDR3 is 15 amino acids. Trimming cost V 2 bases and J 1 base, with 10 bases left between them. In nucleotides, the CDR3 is TGTGCCAGCAGTTACGATCGACAGGGCACAGATACGCAGTATTTT. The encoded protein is CASSYDRQGTDTQYF.

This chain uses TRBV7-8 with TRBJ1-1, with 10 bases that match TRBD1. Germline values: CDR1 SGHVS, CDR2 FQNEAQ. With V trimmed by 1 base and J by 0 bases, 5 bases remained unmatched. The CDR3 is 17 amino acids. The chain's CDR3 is CASSLGGQGFMNTEAFF. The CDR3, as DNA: TGTGCCAGCAGCTTAGGGGGACAGGGGTTCATGAACACTGAAGCTTTCTTT. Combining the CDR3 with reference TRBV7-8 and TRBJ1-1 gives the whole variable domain GAGVSQSPRYKVAKRGQDVALRCDPISGHVSLFWYQQALGQGPEFLTYFQNEAQLDKSGLPSDRFFAERPEGSVSTLKIQRTQQEDSAVYLCASSLGGQGFMNTEAFFGQGTRLTVV.

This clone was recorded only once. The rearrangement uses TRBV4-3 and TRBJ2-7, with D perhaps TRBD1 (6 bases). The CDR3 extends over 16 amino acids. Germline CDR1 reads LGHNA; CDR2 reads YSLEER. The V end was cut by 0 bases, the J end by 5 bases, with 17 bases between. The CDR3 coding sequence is TGCGCCAGCAGCCAAGACCCCTCGGGGACACACCACGAGCAGTACTTC. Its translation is CASSQDPSGTHHEQYF.

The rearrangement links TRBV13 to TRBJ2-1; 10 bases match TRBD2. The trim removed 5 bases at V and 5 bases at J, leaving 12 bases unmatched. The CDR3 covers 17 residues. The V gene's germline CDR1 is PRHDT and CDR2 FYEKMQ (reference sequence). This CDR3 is CASSQRLFTSGNNEQFF. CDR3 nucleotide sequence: TGTGCCAGCAGCCAGAGACTTTTTACTAGCGGGAACAATGAGCAGTTCTTC.